This T cell receptor beta chain appears in the sequencing data of a study of naive and memory T cell subsets. Comment on this clonotype: What it binds is unknown.

Both TRBC1 and TRBC2 were covered by a beta constant-region primer of two equimolar oligonucleotides. TCRdb analysed the UMI-ligation and nested PCR reads with MiXCR anew, one entry per CDR3 protein. The sample holds more than 25,000 distinct CDR3 sequences, 9.5% to 12% seen once. The CDR3 extends over 19 amino acids. The V and J ends lost 3 bases and 6 bases, in that order; junction bases with no gene match: 18. Looked up from germline, CDR1 is LNHDA and CDR2 is SQIVND (reference sequence). General study findings and limits: Over 95% of naive TCR sequences appeared only once, unlike memory subsets.

The sequence came from a human donor in good health. Specimen: effector memory CD4+ T cells from blood. The sample's subset: effector memory, CD45RA- CD27-. The chain combines TRBV19 with TRBJ1-5, with 9 positions matching TRBD1. The CDR3 DNA sequence: TGTGCCAGTAGTATCTCCCCCCGGGACAGGGCGTGGGGAACTCAGCCCCAGCATTTT. Its translation: CASSISPRDRAWGTQPQHF.